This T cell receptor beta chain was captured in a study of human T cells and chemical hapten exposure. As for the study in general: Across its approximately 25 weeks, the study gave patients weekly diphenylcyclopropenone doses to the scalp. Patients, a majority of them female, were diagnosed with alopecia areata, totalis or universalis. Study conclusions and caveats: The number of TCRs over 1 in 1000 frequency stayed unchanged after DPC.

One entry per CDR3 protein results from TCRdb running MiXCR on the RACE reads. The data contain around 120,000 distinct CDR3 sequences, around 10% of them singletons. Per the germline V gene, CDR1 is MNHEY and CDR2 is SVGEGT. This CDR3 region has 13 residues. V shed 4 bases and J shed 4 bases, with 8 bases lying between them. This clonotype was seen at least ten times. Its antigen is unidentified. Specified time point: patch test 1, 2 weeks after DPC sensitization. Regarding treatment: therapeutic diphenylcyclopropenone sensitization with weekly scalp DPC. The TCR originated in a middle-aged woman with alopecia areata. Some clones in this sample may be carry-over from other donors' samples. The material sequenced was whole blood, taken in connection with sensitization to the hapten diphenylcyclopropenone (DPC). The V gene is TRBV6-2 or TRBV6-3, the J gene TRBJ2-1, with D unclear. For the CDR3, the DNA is TGTGCCAGCAGTTTTCGGGTGTACAATGAGCAGTTCTTC. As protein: CASSFRVYNEQFF.